This section outlines one T cell receptor (beta chain) sequence together with its context. This record comes from a study of OX40 agonist ivuxolimab in advanced cancers. Here immunoSEQ multiplex PCR was the method, and the copy in TCRdb shows in-frame clones only, minus some. The sample has roughly 87,000 clones, approximately 91% seen once; the top ten hold around 0.72%. Patients with a history of autoimmune disease or on systemic immunosuppression were excluded. In germline, CDR1 is KGHSH, CDR2 LQKENI. The J segment lost 6 bases and the V segment lost 3 bases, leaving 10 bases of the junction unmatched. The CDR3 has 15 amino acids.

This sequence originates from an adult with an advanced solid tumor such as melanoma, head and neck, liver or kidney cancer. The chain links TRBV18 to TRBJ1-2; 7 nucleotides align to TRBD1. Sequenced material: CD4+ or CD8+ T cells sorted from blood, taken in a trial of the OX40 agonist ivuxolimab. This CDR3 is CASSPRTGEADGYTF. In nucleotides, the CDR3 is TGTGCCAGCTCACCCCGGACAGGAGAAGCGGATGGCTACACCTTC.